Below are 23 T cell receptor beta chains sequenced from a single sample in a study of neurological immune-mediated disorders. TCRdb called the 5' RACE reads again in MiXCR, with one record for every CDR3 protein. The sample consists of about 50,000 distinct CDR3 sequences, approximately 10% of them appearing once. The material sequenced was PBMCs. All receptors come from an older man with HTLV-1-associated myelopathy (HAM/TSP).

This clonotype was seen at least ten times. CDR3 sequence: CASSPRKGRTGELFF. In DNA form, the CDR3 reads TGTGCCAGCTCACCAAGGAAGGGACGGACCGGGGAGCTGTTTTTT. The V and J genes are TRBV18 and TRBJ2-2; TRBD1 or TRBD2 may be the D gene (5 bases each). The CDR3 totals 15 residues. With 2 bases removed from V and 5 bases from J, the gap between germline ends came to 12 bases. Per the germline V gene, CDR1 is KGHSH and CDR2 is LQKENI.

This clonotype has a count of ten or more. The CDR3 reads CASSGTSGFADTQYF. The CDR3 DNA sequence: TGTGCCAGCAGCGGGACTAGCGGGTTCGCAGATACGCAGTATTTT. The chain uses TRBV9 and TRBJ2-3; TRBD2 matches 11 bases. From germline, CDR1 is SGDLS and CDR2 YYNGEE. The CDR3 contains 15 residues. Trimming removed 3 bases from V and 4 bases from J; junction bases left unmatched: 4.

This clonotype was seen ten or more times. This chain links TRBV27 with TRBJ1-2; TRBD1 might be the D (6 bases). V was shortened by 5 bases and J by 8 bases, with 15 bases between the two germline ends. The CDR3 spans 13 residues. Germline-derived CDR1 and CDR2 are MNHEY and SMNVEV (reference sequence). This chain's CDR3 is CASSTQGETGYTF. CDR3 coding DNA: TGTGCCAGCAGTACACAGGGAGAGACCGGCTACACCTTC.

Many counts were recorded for this clonotype. The V gene is TRBV9, the J gene TRBJ2-7, with D possibly being TRBD1 or TRBD2 (6 bases each). Germline V gene sequence: CDR1 SGDLS, CDR2 YYNGEE. This CDR3 is built from 14 residues. V was cut by 2 bases and J by 3 bases, with 12 bases left in between. This CDR3 reads CASSVGGRGYEQYF. CDR3 nucleotide sequence: TGTGCCAGCAGCGTCGGGGGCAGGGGCTACGAGCAGTACTTC.

Sample share makes this clonotype medium-sized (0.01 to 0.1%). The chain links TRBV5-1 to TRBJ1-1, with D perhaps TRBD1 (5 bases). This CDR3 has 12 residues. The V and J ends lost 1 base and 8 bases respectively, with 9 bases between them. Germline V gene data show CDR1 as SGHRS and CDR2 as YFSETQ. This CDR3 is CASSLSGREAFF. CDR3 in DNA: TGCGCCAGCAGCTTGTCAGGGCGGGAAGCTTTCTTT. The whole variable domain, filled in from reference TRBV5-1 and TRBJ1-1, reads KAGVTQTPRYLIKTRGQQVTLSCSPISGHRSVSWYQQTPGQGLQFLFEYFSETQRNKGNFPGRFSGRQFSNSRSEMNVSTLELGDSALYLCASSLSGREAFFGQGTRLTVV.

This clonotype was seen only once. This may be a read error, as it is one base from a much larger clone. The V gene is TRBV6-6, the J gene TRBJ2-1; 9 bases are shared with TRBD2. Germline V gives CDR1 MNHNY, CDR2 SVGAGI (reference sequence). The CDR3 loop spans 15 amino acids. The CDR3 nucleotides are TGTGCCAGCACGTCTAGCGGGACTAGATACAGTGAGCAGTTCTTC. Protein sequence: CASTSSGTRYSEQFF.

This chain joins TRBV29-1 and TRBJ2-5; 8 bases are a match to TRBD1. The CDR3 length is 12 residues. The germline V gene has CDR1 SQVTM and CDR2 ANQGSEA. The J segment lost 5 bases and the V segment lost 6 bases, leaving 5 bases of the junction unmatched. Written as DNA, the CDR3 is TGCAGCGTGGATCGACAGGGGGAGACCCAGTACTTC. It translates to CSVDRQGETQYF.

This clonotype was seen repeatedly, ten times or more. The chain joins TRBV20-1 to TRBJ2-1; 7 bases align to TRBD2. The germline gives CDR1 DFQATT, CDR2 SNEGSKA (reference sequence). This CDR3 has 17 residues. With V trimmed by 5 bases and J by 2 bases, 15 bases remained unmatched. CDR3 in amino acids: CSAQEDGYSGPYNEQFF. Written as DNA, the CDR3 is TGCAGTGCTCAAGAAGACGGATATAGCGGGCCCTACAATGAGCAGTTCTTC.

This clonotype was counted at least ten times. The chain couples TRBV5-1 to TRBJ2-5; 11 bases match TRBD2. The CDR3 is 15 residues long. Germline-derived CDR1 and CDR2 are SGHRS and YFSETQ. After removal of 0 bases from V and 5 bases from J, the junction contained 3 bases not matched to a gene. CDR3 sequence (DNA): TGCGCCAGCAGCTTGGCACTAGCGGGAGCTGAGACCCAGTACTTC. It codes for CASSLALAGAETQYF.

The gene calls are TRBV3-1 and TRBJ1-5; D possibly corresponds to TRBD1 (5 bases). V was shortened by 0 bases and J by 4 bases, with 7 bases between the two germline ends. Germline V gives CDR1 LGHDT, CDR2 YNNKEL (reference sequence). The CDR3 covers 14 residues. The CDR3 region has the DNA TGTGCCAGCAGCCAAGAGACAGAGAATCAGCCCCAGCATTTT. Translation: CASSQETENQPQHF.

The rearrangement links TRBV5-1 to TRBJ1-5, with unresolved D. This CDR3 has 14 amino acids. The germline V gene has CDR1 SGHRS and CDR2 YFSETQ. V was trimmed by 0 bases and J by 7 bases, leaving 11 bases between them. CDR3 DNA: TGCGCCAGCAGCTTGGGGACCCAAGGGCAGCCCCAGCATTTT. Translating gives CASSLGTQGQPQHF. Combining the CDR3 with reference TRBV5-1 and TRBJ1-5 gives the whole variable domain KAGVTQTPRYLIKTRGQQVTLSCSPISGHRSVSWYQQTPGQGLQFLFEYFSETQRNKGNFPGRFSGRQFSNSRSEMNVSTLELGDSALYLCASSLGTQGQPQHFGDGTRLSIL.

There are many counts of this clonotype. The rearrangement links TRBV5-4 to TRBJ1-2; unclear D gene. The V end was cut by 1 base, the J end by 0 bases, with 10 bases between. The germline CDR1 and CDR2 sequences are SGHNT and YYREEE (reference sequence). The CDR3 loop spans 15 amino acids. CDR3 nucleotides: TGTGCCAGCAGCTTGTTTGCAGGATCTAACTATGGCTACACCTTC. Translation: CASSLFAGSNYGYTF.

This clonotype was detected many times. V and J are TRBV7-9 and TRBJ2-7, with unresolved D. Germline-derived CDR1 and CDR2 are SEHNR and FQNEAQ (reference sequence). The CDR3 length is 12 residues. V shed 5 bases and J shed 6 bases, with 11 bases lying between them. The CDR3 loop reads CASSLDRTEQYF. The CDR3 coding sequence is TGTGCCAGCAGCCTCGATCGTACCGAGCAGTACTTC. The full variable domain, rest sourced from reference TRBV7-9 and TRBJ2-7, is DTGVSQNPRHKITKRGQNVTFRCDPISEHNRLYWYRQTLGQGPEFLTYFQNEAQLEKSRLLSDRFSAERPKGSFSTLEIQRTEQGDSAMYLCASSLDRTEQYFGPGTRLTVT.

Many counts were recorded for this clonotype. The chain is built from TRBV5-1 and TRBJ2-5, with D maybe TRBD1 (6 bases). Germline V gene data show CDR1 as SGHRS and CDR2 as YFSETQ. Trimming removed 3 bases at V and 3 bases at J, with 12 bases between. This CDR3 is 14 amino acids long. The CDR3 loop is CASSYTGTKETQYF. In DNA form, the CDR3 reads TGCGCCAGCAGCTATACAGGGACAAAAGAGACCCAGTACTTC.

A word on this clonotype: Given a much more abundant clone one base away, this may be a read error. The chain recombines TRBV6-1 with TRBJ2-5; weak D call: TRBD2 (5 bases). Germline V lookup: CDR1 MNHNS, CDR2 SASEGT. V was trimmed by 8 bases and J by 4 bases, leaving 20 bases between them. The CDR3 runs 15 residues. The CDR3 DNA sequence: TGTGCCAGCGGCCCTCCGGGGTCTTGGGGAGAGACCCAGTACTTC. Translated: CASGPPGSWGETQYF.

In its sample, this clonotype was seen many times. The chain is built from TRBV12-3 or TRBV12-4 and TRBJ1-1; no clear D gene. V lost 2 bases, J lost 1 base, and 5 bases lay in between. There are 13 residues in the CDR3. For the CDR3, the DNA is TGTGCCAGCAGTTTAAAGGGGAACACTGAAGCTTTCTTT. Amino acid sequence: CASSLKGNTEAFF.

The table lists this clonotype with many counts. J is TRBJ1-1 and V is TRBV6-5; 8 bases are shared with TRBD1. The CDR3 length is 17 residues. The V gene end was trimmed by 6 bases and the J gene end by 4 bases; junction bases not matched to a gene: 16. Germline values: CDR1 MNHEY, CDR2 SVGAGI. The CDR3 nucleotides read TGTGCCAGCAGAAAAACCCCTGGGGGACAGGAGCTCACTGAAGCTTTCTTT. Its protein is CASRKTPGGQELTEAFF.

There are many counts of this clonotype. The chain carries TRBV5-1 and TRBJ1-2; D is unclear. Germline V gene lookup returns CDR1 SGHRS and CDR2 YFSETQ. V was cut by 3 bases and J by 5 bases, with 8 bases left in between. The CDR3 sequence is 12 residues long. Here the CDR3 DNA reads TGCGCCAGCAGCTCCGGAGAGTATGGCTACACCTTC. Its translation: CASSSGEYGYTF.

There are many counts of this clonotype. V and J are TRBV7-7 and TRBJ1-5; D gene uncertain. The germline V gene has CDR1 SSHAT and CDR2 FNYEAQ (reference sequence). CDR3 length: 13 residues. The V and J ends lost 1 base and 7 bases respectively, with 8 bases between them. The CDR3 DNA sequence: TGTGCCAGCAGCTTAGGCGCAGGACAGCCCCAGCATTTT. This codes for CASSLGAGQPQHF.

In its sample, this clonotype ranks as medium-sized. The chain carries TRBV7-2 and TRBJ1-2; the D is unclear. Trimming took 2 bases from V and 5 from J, leaving 3 bases between them. This CDR3 contains 11 residues. CDR1 is SGHTA, CDR2 FQGNSA, per germline. The CDR3 sequence is CASSLYYGYTF. CDR3 bases: TGTGCCAGCAGCTTATATTATGGCTACACCTTC.

This clonotype was seen at least ten times. At one of its ends the junction is not consistent with the germline gene, which may arise from a read error. The chain joins TRBV10-2 to TRBJ2-1, with a tentative D call TRBD2 (5 bases). The CDR3 has 15 amino acids. CDR1 and CDR2 (germline): WSHSY, SAAADI. This chain's CDR3 is CASSEVGRRNNGQFF. The CDR3 DNA sequence: TGCGCCAGCAGTGAGGTAGGGAGACGAAACAATGGGCAGTTCTTC.

This clonotype was seen ten or more times. This chain joins TRBV11-2 and TRBJ2-3; tentative D call: TRBD2 (5 bases). Germline V gene lookup returns CDR1 SGHAT and CDR2 FQNNGV. The germline V and J ends were trimmed by 3 bases and 2 bases, with 9 bases remaining between them. The length of the CDR3 is 14 residues. The CDR3 bases are TGTGCCAGCAGCTTCGGACTTCCCACAGATACGCAGTATTTT. This translates into CASSFGLPTDTQYF.

This clonotype came up many times. V gene TRBV5-5 combines with J gene TRBJ1-2; D is possibly TRBD1 (5 bases). The germline V and J ends were trimmed by 6 bases and 3 bases, with 21 bases remaining between them. Looked up from germline, CDR1 is SGHKS and CDR2 is YYEKEE (reference sequence). The CDR3 has 16 amino acids. The CDR3 region is CASTLDWRGLHYGYTF. CDR3 coding DNA: TGTGCCAGCACCTTAGACTGGAGGGGCTTGCACTATGGCTACACCTTC. Supplemented by reference TRBV5-5 and TRBJ1-2, the full variable domain reads DAGVTQSPTHLIKTRGQQVTLRCSPISGHKSVSWYQQVLGQGPQFIFQYYEKEERGRGNFPDRFSARQFPNYSSELNVNALLLGDSALYLCASTLDWRGLHYGYTFGSGTRLTVV.